This T cell receptor beta chain derives from a study of T cells in Graves' hyperthyroidism and ophthalmopathy. CDR3 length: 15 residues. Trimming at V came to 1 base and at J to 8 bases, leaving 6 bases not matched to a gene. General study points: Blood shared most expanded thyroid clonotypes above 0.001.

The investigators amplified TCR beta CDR3 regions from RNA transcripts. In the first-round RT-PCR of the TCR CDR3, the HTBI primer set was used. TCRdb re-called the multiplex PCR reads through MiXCR, storing one row per CDR3 protein. The sample contains 600,000 or so distinct CDR3 sequences, under 20% of which appear only once. In patients aged 18 to 65, hyperthyroidism was newly diagnosed, with duration under 2 months. Diagnoses were made from clinical symptoms, serum measures (thyroxine and TRAb), thyroid ultrasound and orbital computed tomography. This clonotype was seen more than once but under ten times. Its antigen is unidentified.

Input material: blood. The rearrangement joins TRBV12-3 or TRBV12-4 to TRBJ1-2; 11 nucleotides agree with TRBD1. The receptor was isolated from a woman in her twenties or thirties with Graves' hyperthyroidism. Here the CDR3 DNA reads TGTGCCAGCAGTTTAGTTGGACAGGGGGCACGCGGCTACACCTTC. This encodes CASSLVGQGARGYTF.